The rows below give T cell receptor beta chains drawn from one sample of a study of T-cell memory formation after mild COVID-19. In TCRdb, the 5' RACE reads were re-called with MiXCR into one record per CDR3 protein. The sample includes roughly 560,000 distinct CDR3 sequences, around 21% seen only once; the top ten take about 12%. The sample comprised PBMCs or a T cell subset sorted from them (not recorded which). The receptors derive from an adult woman who had mild COVID-19 (a few samples of this study predate the infection). Cell type and time point are not known. Both conserved end residues are part of each CDR3. The D gene is left open where the match is weak. Clone size appears in some rows only: once, few, many, or a class for an expanded clone.

j_call | v_call | clone_size | d_call | cdr3_nt | cdr3_aa
TRBJ1-1 | TRBV3-1 | . | . | TGTGCCAGCAGGTCTCTCCATGCGAACACTGAAGCTTTCTTT | CASRSLHANTEAFF
TRBJ1-2 | TRBV7-9 | many | TRBD1 | TGTGCCAGCAGCCCAATGGACAGGGGCCTCTATGGCTACACCTTC | CASSPMDRGLYGYTF
TRBJ1-5 | TRBV24-1 | . | TRBD1 | TGTGCCACCAGTGATCGGACAGGGCTTAGCAATCAGCCCCAGCATTTT | CATSDRTGLSNQPQHF
TRBJ1-3 | TRBV4-1 | few | TRBD1 | TGCGCCAGCAGCCAACTCCCGGGACAGGGTTCTGGAAACACCATATATTTT | CASSQLPGQGSGNTIYF
TRBJ2-5 | TRBV24-1 | . | . | TGTGCCACCAGTGATTCATCCCTAGGGACGGGCGAGACCCAGTACTTC | CATSDSSLGTGETQYF
TRBJ1-1 | TRBV29-1 | . | TRBD1 | TGCAGCGTTCTTGGACAGGGGGCCGGCATGAACACTGAAGCTTTCTTT | CSVLGQGAGMNTEAFF
TRBJ2-1 | TRBV10-3 | . | TRBD1 | TGTGCCATCAGTGTTCCCGGGACAGGGGGCAGGGATGAGCAGTTCTTC | CAISVPGTGGRDEQFF
TRBJ2-1 | TRBV7-6 | many | . | TGTGCCAGCAGCTTCGGTAGAAATGAGCAGTTCTTC | CASSFGRNEQFF
TRBJ1-2 | TRBV5-1 | . | TRBD1 | TGCGCCAGCAGCTGGGGACAGGGATCTGGCTACACCTTC | CASSWGQGSGYTF
TRBJ1-5 | TRBV7-9 | few | . | TGTGCCAGCAGCCCTGCCTCGGGGGGGGCTGGTCAGCCCCAGCATTTT | CASSPASGGAGQPQHF
TRBJ1-2 | TRBV12-3/TRBV12-4 | . | . | TGTGCCAGCAGTGGGGGGGGTGAGGAGTGGGGCTACACCTTC | CASSGGGEEWGYTF
TRBJ1-1 | TRBV7-2 | . | . | TGTGCCAGCAGCTTTCTCCAGGGCGTGGGCACTGAAGCTTTCTTT | CASSFLQGVGTEAFF
TRBJ1-3 | TRBV20-1 | . | . | TGCAGTGCTGGAAGGGACCTAACTGGAAACACCATATATTTT | CSAGRDLTGNTIYF
TRBJ2-2 | TRBV5-1 | . | . | TGCGCCAGCAGCTTGGTTCCGGGGACCGGGGAGCTGTTTTTT | CASSLVPGTGELFF
TRBJ2-7 | TRBV6-5 | . | TRBD2 | TGTGCCAGCAGTTACCATCGGACTAGCGGGAGCTCCTACGAGCAGTACTTC | CASSYHRTSGSSYEQYF
TRBJ2-3 | TRBV12-3/TRBV12-4 | once | TRBD2 | TGTGCCGTTTCCAGCGGGGGGGTTTTGGCAGATACGCAGTATTTT | CAVSSGGVLADTQYF
TRBJ1-1 | TRBV12-3/TRBV12-4 | few | TRBD1 | TGTGCCAGCAGTTTTGGAACAGGGGGGGGCACTGAAGCTTTCTTT | CASSFGTGGGTEAFF
TRBJ2-7 | TRBV12-3/TRBV12-4 | few | TRBD2 | TGTGCCAGCGGACTAGCCTCCTACGAGCAGTACTTC | CASGLASYEQYF
TRBJ1-5 | TRBV19 | . | TRBD1 | TGTGCCAGTAGTCCTATCTGGACAGGCTATAGCAATCAGCCCCAGCATTTT | CASSPIWTGYSNQPQHF
TRBJ1-1 | TRBV12-3/TRBV12-4 | . | . | TGTGCCAGCAGATGGACGGCAGGGATGAACACTGAAGCTTTCTTT | CASRWTAGMNTEAFF
TRBJ2-1 | TRBV7-9 | . | . | TGTGCCAGCAGCACCCGGCCCAATGAGCAGTTCTTC | CASSTRPNEQFF
TRBJ1-4 | TRBV3-1 | . | . | TGTGCCAGCAGCCCCCGGACAGTAGTTAATGAAAAACTGTTTTTT | CASSPRTVVNEKLFF
TRBJ2-3 | TRBV24-1 | . | . | TGTGCCACCAGTGACCACATCAGGGGTAGCACAGATACGCAGTATTTT | CATSDHIRGSTDTQYF
TRBJ1-4 | TRBV12-3/TRBV12-4 | few | . | TGTGCCAGCAGTCCTAAACAGGGAGGTCCAACTAATGAAAAACTGTTTTTT | CASSPKQGGPTNEKLFF
TRBJ1-2 | TRBV9 | . | . | TGTGCCAGCAGCTCCCCTGGCAGGGCCGCTAACTATGGCTACACCTTC | CASSSPGRAANYGYTF
TRBJ1-1 | TRBV5-1 | few | . | TGCGCCAGCAGCTTGGTCCTTTCGGGAGCTGAAGCTTTCTTT | CASSLVLSGAEAFF
TRBJ2-1 | TRBV12-3/TRBV12-4 | . | TRBD2 | TGTGCCAGCAGTGTGCTAGCGGGAGGGCTAAATGAGCAGTTCTTC | CASSVLAGGLNEQFF
TRBJ2-2 | TRBV15 | . | TRBD2 | TGTGCCACCAGCAGAGACCTAGCGGGGGGTACCACCGGGGAGCTGTTTTTT | CATSRDLAGGTTGELFF
TRBJ1-4 | TRBV29-1 | . | . | TGCAGCGTCCAAGGGGAAAAACTGTTTTTT | CSVQGEKLFF
TRBJ2-7 | TRBV3-1 | . | TRBD2 | TGTGCCAGCAGCCAGGCTAGCGGTAGCTCCTACGAGCAGTACTTC | CASSQASGSSYEQYF
TRBJ2-1 | TRBV7-3 | . | TRBD2 | TGTGCCAGCAGCTTTACCCCAATCGCGGGAGGGCCCGTATTTGAGCAGTTCTTC | CASSFTPIAGGPVFEQFF
TRBJ2-5 | TRBV20-1 | . | . | TGCAGTGCTAGGCTACAGTACCAAGAGACCCAGTACTTC | CSARLQYQETQYF
TRBJ2-1 | TRBV6-2/TRBV6-3 | many | . | TGTGCCAGCAGTTACTCGGAAACGGGGGTCTACAATGAGCAGTTCTTC | CASSYSETGVYNEQFF
TRBJ1-6 | TRBV12-3/TRBV12-4 | . | . | TGTGCCAGCAGTCCCGGGACTGGGTCACCCCTCCACTTT | CASSPGTGSPLHF
TRBJ2-1 | TRBV29-1 | few | . | TGCAGCGTTGAAGATCGGCATGGTCATGAGCAGTTCTTC | CSVEDRHGHEQFF
TRBJ1-4 | TRBV9 | few | . | TGTGCCAGCAGCGTTGGCAGATTAGATGAAAAACTGTTTTTT | CASSVGRLDEKLFF
TRBJ2-3 | TRBV15 | few | . | TGTGCCACCAGCCCCATCCAGGGGCCGGGGACAGATACGCAGTATTTT | CATSPIQGPGTDTQYF
TRBJ2-7 | TRBV14 | many | . | TGTGCCAGCAGCCGAGGAACAGGGACCTACGAGCAGTACTTC | CASSRGTGTYEQYF
TRBJ2-2 | TRBV24-1 | . | . | TGTGCCACCAGTGATGCACCGGTTCTGGGCGCCGGGGAGCTGTTTTTT | CATSDAPVLGAGELFF
TRBJ1-1 | TRBV7-2 | few | . | TGTGCCAGCAGCCCACCATCGGCCTCCGGGAACACTGAAGCTTTCTTT | CASSPPSASGNTEAFF
TRBJ1-2 | TRBV20-1 | few | TRBD1 | TGCAGTGCTAGAGCCGGACAGGGGGCAATCTATGGCTACACCTTC | CSARAGQGAIYGYTF
TRBJ2-5 | TRBV4-2 | many | . | TGTGCCAGCAGCCAAGCTCAAGAGACCCAGTACTTC | CASSQAQETQYF
TRBJ1-6 | TRBV14 | . | . | TGTGCCAGCAGCCCAACGTGGGACCCCAATTCACCCCTCCACTTT | CASSPTWDPNSPLHF
TRBJ2-7 | TRBV12-3/TRBV12-4 | few | TRBD1 | TGTGCCAGCAGTTTAGGGCAGGGGGCATTTTACGAGCAGTACTTC | CASSLGQGAFYEQYF
TRBJ1-2 | TRBV12-3/TRBV12-4 | few | . | TGTGCCAGCAGTTTTCGGGGGGGCAGTGGCTACACCTTC | CASSFRGGSGYTF
TRBJ1-2 | TRBV6-6 | . | . | TGTGCCAGCTACCAGGGGCAGGGTAGCTACACCTTC | CASYQGQGSYTF
TRBJ2-2 | TRBV5-1 | . | . | TGCGCCAGCAGCCCGACAGCGAAGAACACCGGGGAGCTGTTTTTT | CASSPTAKNTGELFF
TRBJ2-1 | TRBV7-9 | . | TRBD1 | TGTGCCAGCGGACTATTAGGGACAGGCGGAAATGAGCAGTTCTTC | CASGLLGTGGNEQFF
TRBJ2-2 | TRBV20-1 | few | TRBD2 | TGCAGTGCTAGAGATGGGACTAGCGGGGACACCGGGGAGCTGTTTTTT | CSARDGTSGDTGELFF
TRBJ2-7 | TRBV7-2 | . | . | TGTGCCAGCACCCATCCACCCAGGTGGGGGACTCCATACGAGCAGTACTTC | CASTHPPRWGTPYEQYF
TRBJ1-6 | TRBV5-1 | . | TRBD1 | TGCGCCAGCAGTCGGGGACAGGGATCTGATTCACCCCTCCACTTT | CASSRGQGSDSPLHF
TRBJ2-5 | TRBV25-1 | . | TRBD2 | TGTGCCAGCAGTAGCGGGACTTCCAGGAGGGAGACCCAGTACTTC | CASSSGTSRRETQYF
TRBJ2-3 | TRBV5-6 | few | TRBD2 | TGTGCCAGCAGCTCTGGACTAGCACAGTATTTT | CASSSGLAQYF
TRBJ2-7 | TRBV3-1 | few | . | TGTGCCAGCAGCCAACTGACCACCTCCTACGAGCAGTACTTC | CASSQLTTSYEQYF
TRBJ2-3 | TRBV6-6 | few | TRBD2 | TGTGCCAGCAGTAACCCCGCTAGCGGGAGGGAGAATACGCAGTATTTT | CASSNPASGRENTQYF